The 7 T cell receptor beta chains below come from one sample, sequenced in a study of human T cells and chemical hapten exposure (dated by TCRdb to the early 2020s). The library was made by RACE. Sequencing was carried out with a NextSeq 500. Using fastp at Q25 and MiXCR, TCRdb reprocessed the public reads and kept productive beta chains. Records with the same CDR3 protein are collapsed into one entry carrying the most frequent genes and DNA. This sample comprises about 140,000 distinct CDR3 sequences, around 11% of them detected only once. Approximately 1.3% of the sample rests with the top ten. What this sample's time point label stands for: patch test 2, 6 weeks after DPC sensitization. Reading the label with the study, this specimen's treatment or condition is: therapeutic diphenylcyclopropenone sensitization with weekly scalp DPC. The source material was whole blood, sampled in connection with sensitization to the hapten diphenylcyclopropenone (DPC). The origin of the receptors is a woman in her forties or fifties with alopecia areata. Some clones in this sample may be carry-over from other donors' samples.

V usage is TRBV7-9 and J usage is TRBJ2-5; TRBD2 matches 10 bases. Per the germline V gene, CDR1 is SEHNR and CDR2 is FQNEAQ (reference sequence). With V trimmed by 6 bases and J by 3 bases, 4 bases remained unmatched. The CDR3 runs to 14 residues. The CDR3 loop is CASRFGTSEETQYF. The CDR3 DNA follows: TGTGCCAGCAGATTCGGGACTAGCGAAGAGACCCAGTACTTC.

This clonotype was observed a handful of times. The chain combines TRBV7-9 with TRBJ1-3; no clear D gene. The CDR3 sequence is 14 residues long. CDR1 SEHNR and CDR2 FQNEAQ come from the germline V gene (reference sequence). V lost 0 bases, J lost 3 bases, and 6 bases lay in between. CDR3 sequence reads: CASSLAGGGNTIYF. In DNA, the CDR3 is TGTGCCAGCAGCTTAGCGGGCGGTGGAAACACCATATATTTT.

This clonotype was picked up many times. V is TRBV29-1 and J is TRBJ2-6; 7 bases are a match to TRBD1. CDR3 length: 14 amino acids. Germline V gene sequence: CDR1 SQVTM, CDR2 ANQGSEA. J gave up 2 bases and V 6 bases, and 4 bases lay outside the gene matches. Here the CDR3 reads CSVQTGAGANVLTF. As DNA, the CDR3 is TGCAGCGTCCAAACAGGGGCTGGGGCCAACGTCCTGACTTTC.

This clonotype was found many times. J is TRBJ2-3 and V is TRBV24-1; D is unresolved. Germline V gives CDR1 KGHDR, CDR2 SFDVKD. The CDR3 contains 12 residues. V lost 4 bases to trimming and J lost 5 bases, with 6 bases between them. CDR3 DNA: TGTGCCACCAGTGACTCTGTAGATACGCAGTATTTT. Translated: CATSDSVDTQYF.

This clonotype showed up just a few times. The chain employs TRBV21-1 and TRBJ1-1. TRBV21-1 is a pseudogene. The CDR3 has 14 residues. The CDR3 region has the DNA TGTGCCAGCAGCAAGGGAGGGGTAGCCACTGAAGCTTTCTTT. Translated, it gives CASSKGGVATEAFF.

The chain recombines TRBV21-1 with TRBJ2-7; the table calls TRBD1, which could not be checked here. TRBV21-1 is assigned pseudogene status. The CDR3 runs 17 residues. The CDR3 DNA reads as TGTGCCAGCAGCAAAAGAGAACGAGGGGCGGCCTCCTACGAGCAGTACTTC. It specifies CASSKRERGAASYEQYF.

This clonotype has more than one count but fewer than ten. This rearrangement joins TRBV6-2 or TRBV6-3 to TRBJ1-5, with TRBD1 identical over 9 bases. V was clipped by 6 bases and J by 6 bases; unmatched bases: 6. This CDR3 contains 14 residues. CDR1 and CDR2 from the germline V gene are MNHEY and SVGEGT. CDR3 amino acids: CASSLGTGSQPQHF. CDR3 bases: TGTGCCAGCAGCCTCGGGACAGGGAGTCAGCCCCAGCATTTT.